What follows are 6 T cell receptor beta chains derived from one specimen sequenced in a study of blood T cells in healthy people across ages. For the second PCR, which ran for about 6 to 11 cycles, a sample-barcoded 5' primer and a J-beta primer mix were used. TCRdb recomputed calls from the 5' RACE reads with MiXCR, one row per CDR3 protein. The sample carries around 1,700,000 distinct CDR3 sequences, roughly 27% recorded once. Sequenced sample: blood. Receptor source: a woman aged 30 to 39 in good health.

The rearrangement uses TRBV6-2 or TRBV6-3 and TRBJ1-5; D ambiguous. This CDR3 contains 12 residues. V shed 7 bases and J shed 5 bases, with 9 bases lying between them. Germline CDR1 and CDR2: MNHEY and SVGEGT. The CDR3 bases are TGTGCCAGCACCTTTGGGGATCAGCCCCAGCATTTT. This codes for CASTFGDQPQHF.

This clonotype was picked up many times. The chain combines TRBV10-3 with TRBJ2-7; D unclear. There are 14 residues in the CDR3. Trimming left V 5 bases short and J 2 bases short, with 13 bases between. CDR1 is ENHRY, CDR2 SYGVKD, per germline. The chain's CDR3 is CAISWGTATYEQYF. The DNA of the CDR3 is TGTGCCATCAGTTGGGGAACAGCCACCTACGAGCAGTACTTC.

This clonotype turned up a few times. The rearrangement uses TRBV7-8 and TRBJ2-1; weak D call: TRBD2 (5 bases). This CDR3 contains 16 residues. Deletions cut 6 bases from V and 5 bases from J, with 20 bases between. CDR1 SGHVS and CDR2 FQNEAQ come from the germline V gene. CDR3 loop: CASRKGEGRLNNEQFF. For the CDR3, the DNA is TGTGCCAGCAGGAAGGGCGAGGGAAGGCTGAACAATGAGCAGTTCTTC.

This clonotype was observed a handful of times. The V gene is TRBV4-3, the J gene TRBJ2-4; 7 bases map to TRBD1. CDR1 and CDR2 from the germline V gene are LGHNA and YSLEER. V was clipped by 0 bases and J by 13 bases; unmatched bases: 9. The CDR3 runs 14 residues. CDR3: CASSQDVTGKGQYF. The CDR3 coding sequence is TGCGCCAGCAGCCAAGACGTGACAGGGAAGGGGCAGTACTTC.

This clonotype was counted a few times. This chain uses TRBV20-1 with TRBJ1-2, with D uncertain. This CDR3 has 13 amino acids. V lost 6 bases and J 6 bases, leaving 17 bases between the germline ends. The germline gives CDR1 DFQATT, CDR2 SNEGSKA (reference sequence). The CDR3 spells CSAADGGGDGYTF. CDR3 DNA sequence: TGCAGTGCGGCGGACGGAGGTGGGGATGGCTACACCTTC.

This clonotype was picked up a small number of times. At one end, the junction sequence differs from germline, possibly due to a read error. The chain joins TRBV20-1 to TRBJ2-5, with a tentative D call TRBD2 (5 bases). The J call may be incorrect, as the DNA end agrees better with TRBJ2-7. The germline gives CDR1 DFQATT, CDR2 SNEGSKA (reference sequence). This CDR3 is 11 amino acids long. Here the CDR3 reads CSARGINEQYF. The DNA for the CDR3 is TGCAGTGCCAGAGGGATCAACGAGCAGTACTTC.